The 31 T cell receptor beta chains given below trace back to one sample, sequenced in a study of T cells in Graves' hyperthyroidism and ophthalmopathy. The CDR3 regions of TCR beta were amplified from RNA transcripts. Researchers ran a first-round RT-PCR on the TCR CDR3 using the HTBI primer set. TCRdb re-called the multiplex PCR reads through MiXCR, storing one row per CDR3 protein. This repertoire shows nearly 750,000 distinct CDR3 sequences, over 35% found once; its top ten account for roughly 30%. The sequencing input was blood. These TCRs come from a woman between 40 and 55 years old with Graves' hyperthyroidism.

V usage is TRBV7-9 and J usage is TRBJ2-3; D gene ambiguous. Trimming removed 5 bases at V and 6 bases at J, with 9 bases between. Germline-derived CDR1 and CDR2 are SEHNR and FQNEAQ (reference sequence). The CDR3 runs 12 residues. CDR3 in amino acids: CASSPTADTQYF. Here the CDR3 DNA reads TGTGCCAGCAGCCCAACAGCGGATACGCAGTATTTT.

This rearrangement joins TRBV7-2 to TRBJ1-2; a possible D gene is TRBD1 (6 bases). Germline CDR1 SGHTA, CDR2 FQGNSA. There are 14 residues in the CDR3. The germline V and J ends were trimmed by 6 bases and 6 bases, with 17 bases remaining between them. CDR3 sequence reads: CASSGGGQYNGYTF. CDR3 DNA sequence: TGTGCCAGCAGTGGCGGGGGGCAGTATAATGGCTACACCTTC.

This clonotype was seen only once. This may arise from a read error, as a much more abundant clone is one base away. The chain has TRBV10-3 and TRBJ1-1; perhaps TRBD1 as D (6 bases). V gave up 5 bases and J gave up 6 bases, with 13 bases separating them. The germline gives CDR1 ENHRY, CDR2 SYGVKD. This CDR3 region has 13 residues. The CDR3 DNA is TGTGCCATCAGTTATGGGGGACACTCTGAAGCTTTCTTT. It translates to CAISYGGHSEAFF.

This clonotype was seen a few times. The chain is built from TRBV20-1 and TRBJ2-7, with D perhaps being TRBD1 or TRBD2 (6 bases each). The CDR3 has 14 amino acids. Germline V gene sequence: CDR1 DFQATT, CDR2 SNEGSKA (reference sequence). Trimming shortened V by 3 bases and J by 3 bases, and 15 bases separated the two germline ends. The DNA for the CDR3 is TGCAGTGCTAGGGACGGGGGCAGGCTCTACGAGCAGTACTTC. Translated: CSARDGGRLYEQYF.

This clonotype was seen a single time. This sequence may be a read error, since a much larger clone differs from it by one base. The rearrangement links TRBV2 to TRBJ1-1; a weak D match, TRBD1 (6 bases). Germline V gene sequence: CDR1 SNHLY, CDR2 FYNNEI. This CDR3 has 16 residues. The CDR3, as DNA: TGTGCCGGCAGTGAAGCGCTAGGGGGACCCAGAACTGAAGCTTTCTTT. Encoded protein: CAGSEALGGPRTEAFF.

The genes are TRBV29-1 and TRBJ1-1, with D perhaps matching TRBD1 (5 bases). Trimming pared 6 bases from V and 5 bases from J, leaving 10 bases between. This CDR3 has 11 amino acids. The germline CDR1 and CDR2 sequences are SQVTM and ANQGSEA. Here the CDR3 reads CSVGGATEAFF. CDR3 bases: TGCAGCGTCGGGGGAGCGACTGAAGCTTTCTTT.

This clonotype was picked up many times. The chain links TRBV9 to TRBJ2-5, with TRBD2 matching over 12 bases. The V segment lost 4 bases and the J segment 2 bases; nucleotides outside the gene matches: 6. This CDR3 contains 16 residues. CDR1 is SGDLS and CDR2 is YYNGEE in the germline V gene. CDR3 amino acids: CASSSRTSGDQETQYF. CDR3 nucleotides: TGTGCCAGCAGCTCTCGGACTAGCGGGGATCAAGAGACCCAGTACTTC.

This clonotype was detected a few times. The V and J genes are TRBV5-6 and TRBJ2-5, with TRBD2 identical over 10 bases. Germline trimming cut 4 bases from V and 5 bases from J; bases unmatched to any gene: 5. Germline CDR1 and CDR2: SGHDT and YYEEEE. This CDR3 is built from 14 residues. CDR3 in amino acids: CASSVLAGVETQYF. CDR3 in DNA: TGTGCCAGCAGCGTCCTAGCGGGAGTTGAGACCCAGTACTTC.

The chain combines TRBV6-5 with TRBJ1-3; D is undetermined. The CDR3 is made up of 15 amino acids. V dropped 3 bases and J dropped 0 bases, with 9 bases sitting between them. CDR1 is MNHEY and CDR2 is SVGAGI in the germline V gene. CDR3 DNA sequence: TGTGCCAGCAGTTATGGACGTGGCTCTGGAAACACCATATATTTT. Amino acids: CASSYGRGSGNTIYF.

This clonotype was found a few times. V gene TRBV18 combines with J gene TRBJ2-5; no firm D call. Trimming took 2 bases from V and 7 from J, leaving 14 bases between them. The length of the CDR3 is 14 residues. In germline, CDR1 is KGHSH, CDR2 LQKENI. The CDR3 DNA reads as TGTGCCAGCTCACCAGACGGTGGTTCTGGGACCCAGTACTTC. Translated, it gives CASSPDGGSGTQYF. The full variable domain, completed using reference TRBV18 and TRBJ2-5, is NAGVMQNPRHLVRRRGQEARLRCSPMKGHSHVYWYRQLPEEGLKFMVYLQKENIIDESGMPKERFSAEFPKEGPSILRIQQVVRGDSAAYFCASSPDGGSGTQYFGPGTRLLVL.

This clonotype was observed once. This may come from a read error, since a much larger clone is one base off. The CDR3 does not end in the conserved phenylalanine or tryptophan, so this is likely a read error. The gene calls are TRBV14 and TRBJ1-6; 9 nucleotides agree with TRBD1. Unmatched junction bases numbered 7, after V lost 0 bases and J lost 7 bases. The CDR3 extends over 17 amino acids. Germline CDR1 is SGHDN and CDR2 is FVKESK. CDR3: CASSQDRTGVKNSPLHL. The CDR3 DNA reads as TGTGCCAGCAGCCAAGATCGGACAGGGGTAAAAAATTCACCCCTCCACCTT.

This clonotype was counted only a few times. The chain is built from TRBV9 and TRBJ1-3; D might be TRBD1 (5 bases). This CDR3 is built from 16 residues. The germline gives CDR1 SGDLS, CDR2 YYNGEE. V shed 0 bases and J shed 2 bases, with 12 bases lying between them. The CDR3 DNA follows: TGTGCCAGCAGCGTAGAATCAGGGCCGGCTGGAAACACCATATATTTT. Its protein is CASSVESGPAGNTIYF.

Comment on this clonotype: Lacking the conserved final phenylalanine or tryptophan, this CDR3 likely reflects a read error. V gene TRBV29-1 combines with J gene TRBJ1-1; unclear D gene. The germline V gene has CDR1 SQVTM and CDR2 ANQGSEA. This CDR3 is 13 amino acids long. The V and J ends lost 4 bases and 8 bases respectively, with 17 bases between them. The CDR3 protein is CSVGWPFGTEAFS. As DNA, the CDR3 is TGCAGCGTTGGATGGCCGTTCGGTACGGAAGCTTTCTCT.

This chain connects TRBV29-1 to TRBJ2-1; 7 bases are a match to TRBD1. From germline, CDR1 is SQVTM and CDR2 ANQGSEA. J lost 8 bases, V lost 7 bases, and 14 bases had no gene match. The CDR3 consists of 14 residues. CDR3 sequence: CSAKTGEGWDEQFF. CDR3 coding DNA: TGCAGCGCAAAAACAGGGGAAGGTTGGGATGAGCAGTTCTTC.

This rearrangement joins TRBV28 to TRBJ2-7, with D uncertain. The V end was cut by 7 bases, the J end by 3 bases, with 16 bases between. Germline CDR1 is MDHEN and CDR2 is SYDVKM. The CDR3 is 14 amino acids. For the CDR3, the DNA is TGTGCCAGCACCCAGACAACCGAGTACTACGAGCAGTACTTC. As protein: CASTQTTEYYEQYF.

A few counts support this clonotype. V usage is TRBV14 and J usage is TRBJ1-2, with D uncertain. The CDR3 is 13 residues long. Per the germline V gene, CDR1 is SGHDN and CDR2 is FVKESK. With 4 bases removed from V and 4 bases from J, the gap between germline ends came to 10 bases. Here the CDR3 reads CASSLKSTYGYTF. In nucleotides, the CDR3 is TGTGCCAGCAGCCTAAAGTCCACCTATGGCTACACCTTC. Based on the CDR3 plus reference TRBV14 and TRBJ1-2, the full variable domain is EAGVTQFPSHSVIEKGQTVTLRCDPISGHDNLYWYRRVMGKEIKFLLHFVKESKQDESGMPNNRFLAERTGGTYSTLKVQPAELEDSGVYFCASSLKSTYGYTFGSGTRLTVV.

To note about this clonotype: At one end, the junction sequence differs from germline, possibly due to a read error. The chain combines TRBV7-9 with TRBJ1-1, with D perhaps TRBD1 (5 bases). This CDR3 has 13 residues. Per the germline V gene, CDR1 is SEHNR and CDR2 is FQNEAQ (reference sequence). CDR3 protein: CASSQTGVSEAFF. DNA for the CDR3: TGCGCCAGCAGCCAAACGGGGGTCTCTGAAGCTTTCTTT.

The table lists this clonotype with a few counts. The chain carries TRBV5-1 and TRBJ2-7, with TRBD1 identical over 9 bases. V dropped 4 bases and J dropped 4; count of bases not matched to a gene: 9. The CDR3 has 15 amino acids. Germline values: CDR1 SGHRS, CDR2 YFSETQ. CDR3 nucleotides: TGCGCCAGCAGCCAAAACAGGGGGCCGGGTTACGAGCAGTACTTC. This gives the protein CASSQNRGPGYEQYF.

The rearrangement joins TRBV9 to TRBJ1-1; possible D gene TRBD1, 5 bases. CDR1 and CDR2 from the germline V gene are SGDLS and YYNGEE. The CDR3 totals 14 residues. V lost 3 bases, J lost 5 bases, and 14 bases lay in between. The CDR3 reads CASSARGGVTEAFF. DNA of the CDR3: TGTGCCAGCAGCGCACGGGGCGGGGTGACTGAAGCTTTCTTT.

The V and J genes are TRBV19 and TRBJ1-1; D remains ambiguous. The germline gives CDR1 LNHDA, CDR2 SQIVND (reference sequence). The length of the CDR3 is 13 residues. Trimming stripped 4 bases from V and 4 bases from J, with 10 bases between. The CDR3: CASSTQSGTEAFF. CDR3 DNA sequence: TGTGCCAGTAGTACCCAATCCGGCACTGAAGCTTTCTTT.

The chain couples TRBV11-2 to TRBJ2-5, with no clear D. Trimming shortened V by 5 bases and J by 2 bases, and 9 bases separated the two germline ends. Per germline, CDR1 SGHAT and CDR2 FQNNGV. This CDR3 is 13 amino acids long. The CDR3 here is CASSGWGQETQYF. The CDR3, as DNA: TGTGCCAGCAGCGGGTGGGGACAAGAGACCCAGTACTTC.

In the case of this clonotype: One base away lies a much larger clone, so this may be a sequencing read error. The chain carries TRBV7-9 and TRBJ1-5; no firm D call. The CDR3 sequence is 15 residues long. Germline CDR1 SEHNR, CDR2 FQNEAQ (reference sequence). V lost 5 bases and J 5 bases, leaving 16 bases between the germline ends. The CDR3 bases are TGTGCCAGCAGCCGGAGCGGGGAACGCGATCAGCCCCAGCATTTT. It translates to CASSRSGERDQPQHF.

About this clonotype: This sequence may be a read error, since a much larger clone differs from it by one base. The chain joins TRBV7-2 to TRBJ2-5; TRBD2 matches 7 bases. V lost 3 bases and J lost 9; bases outside the gene matches: 7. The germline gives CDR1 SGHTA, CDR2 FQGNSA. CDR3 length equals 13 residues. CDR3 DNA: TGTGCCAGCAGCTTTTCGGGGGAGGGGTCCCAGTACTTC. Its protein is CASSFSGEGSQYF.

In this sample, this clonotype turned up a few times. CDR3 region: CASSIRGEDYGYTF. The CDR3, as DNA: TGTGCCAGTAGTATAAGGGGCGAAGACTATGGCTACACCTTC. V and J are TRBV19 and TRBJ1-2, with D perhaps matching TRBD1 (5 bases). The V end lost 2 bases, the J end lost 3 bases, and 10 bases lay between the germline ends. CDR1 and CDR2 from the germline V gene are LNHDA and SQIVND (reference sequence). CDR3 length: 14 residues. Complete variable domain (other parts from reference TRBV19 and TRBJ1-2): DGGITQSPKYLFRKEGQNVTLSCEQNLNHDAMYWYRQDPGQGLRLIYYSQIVNDFQKGDIAEGYSVSREKKESFPLTVTSAQKNPTAFYLCASSIRGEDYGYTFGSGTRLTVV.

At least ten counts were recorded for this clonotype. V usage is TRBV12-3 or TRBV12-4 and J usage is TRBJ1-2, with TRBD1 as a possible D gene (5 bases). With 6 bases removed from V and 8 bases from J, the gap between germline ends came to 10 bases. CDR3 length: 11 amino acids. The CDR3 DNA is TGTGCCAGCAGCCAAGGGACCGGCTACACCTTC. Its protein product is CASSQGTGYTF.

The genes are TRBV7-9 and TRBJ1-6, with D perhaps matching TRBD1 (6 bases). Trimming took 5 bases from V and 10 from J, leaving 15 bases between them. This CDR3 region has 14 residues. Per the germline V gene, CDR1 is SEHNR and CDR2 is FQNEAQ (reference sequence). As DNA, the CDR3 is TGTGCCAGCAGCCCCGGGGGGCGAGAGTCACCCCTCCACTTT. Translated: CASSPGGRESPLHF.

This clonotype was seen ten or more times. This rearrangement joins TRBV6-5 to TRBJ1-3; tentative D call: TRBD1 (5 bases). CDR1 and CDR2 (germline): MNHEY, SVGAGI. Trimming stripped 10 bases from V and 4 bases from J, with 17 bases between. The CDR3 contains 14 residues. In DNA, the CDR3 is TGTGCCACAAAAGGTGACAGAGCGGGAAACACCATATATTTT. It encodes CATKGDRAGNTIYF.

The chain joins TRBV28 to TRBJ2-5, with TRBD1 matching 9 bases. Germline V CDR1 and CDR2: MDHEN, SYDVKM. Trimming at V came to 6 bases and at J to 5 bases, leaving 7 bases not matched to a gene. This CDR3 spans 14 amino acids. CDR3 sequence: CASSLNRGRETQYF. The CDR3 DNA reads as TGTGCCAGCAGCTTAAACAGGGGGCGGGAGACCCAGTACTTC.

The V and J genes are TRBV20-1 and TRBJ1-4; TRBD1 is a possible D gene (5 bases). V was pared by 3 bases and J by 14 bases, with 10 bases between. The CDR3 has 10 residues. From germline, CDR1 is DFQATT and CDR2 SNEGSKA (reference sequence). This CDR3 reads CSASTGTLFF. CDR3 in DNA: TGCAGTGCTAGTACCGGGACGCTGTTTTTT.

The chain links TRBV28 to TRBJ1-5; D gene uncertain. Looked up from germline, CDR1 is MDHEN and CDR2 is SYDVKM. V was clipped by 6 bases and J by 0 bases, with 18 bases between them. CDR3 length: 17 residues. DNA of the CDR3: TGTGCCAGCAGACGCCCCGAGCAGGCGTATAGCAATCAGCCCCAGCATTTT. Its protein is CASRRPEQAYSNQPQHF.

This clonotype was seen more than once but under ten times. The chain couples TRBV5-1 to TRBJ1-4; 9 bases agree with TRBD1. The trim removed 1 base at V and 8 bases at J, leaving 6 bases unmatched. Germline V gives CDR1 SGHRS, CDR2 YFSETQ. CDR3 length equals 15 residues. The CDR3 is CASSLTGQGKEKLFF. The CDR3 DNA reads TGCGCCAGCAGCTTGACGGGACAGGGAAAGGAAAAACTGTTTTTT.